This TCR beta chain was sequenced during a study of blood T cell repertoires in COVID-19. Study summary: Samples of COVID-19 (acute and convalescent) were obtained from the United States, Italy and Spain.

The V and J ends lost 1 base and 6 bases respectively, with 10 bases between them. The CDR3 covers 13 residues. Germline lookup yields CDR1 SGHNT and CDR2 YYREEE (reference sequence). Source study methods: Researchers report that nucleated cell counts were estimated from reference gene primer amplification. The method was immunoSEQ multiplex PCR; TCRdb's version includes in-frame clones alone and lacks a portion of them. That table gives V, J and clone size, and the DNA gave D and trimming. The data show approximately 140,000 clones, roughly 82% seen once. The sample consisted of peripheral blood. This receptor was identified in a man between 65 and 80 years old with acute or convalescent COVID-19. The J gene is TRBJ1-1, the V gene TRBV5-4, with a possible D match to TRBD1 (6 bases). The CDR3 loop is CASSLTGSAEAFF. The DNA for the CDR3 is TGTGCCAGCAGCTTGACAGGGTCTGCTGAAGCTTTCTTT.